Following are 25 T cell receptor beta chains from one sample sequenced in a study of Ad26.COV2.S vaccination and SARS-CoV-2 variants. Method: immunoSEQ multiplex PCR; TCRdb's copy keeps in-frame clones and lacks some. The table records some 410,000 clones, around 92% of them present only once. Described treatment: about 20 received Ad26.COV2.S at low or high dose, single or two shots; roughly five received placebo; per-sample allocation not given. Specimen acquisition occurred on day 63 following the initial vaccine or placebo injection. The material was peripheral blood, obtained in a trial of Ad26.COV2.S vaccine versus placebo. The receptors were gathered from a person aged 18 to 65 who received the Ad26.COV2.S COVID-19 vaccine or a placebo.

The DNA for the CDR3 is TGCGCCAGCAGCTCCCTGGGACGGACGAACACTGAAGCTTTCTTT. Its translation is CASSSLGRTNTEAFF. This chain uses TRBV5-1 with TRBJ1-1; D is perhaps TRBD1 (5 bases). V dropped 3 bases and J dropped 1 base, with 13 bases sitting between them. Germline V gene lookup returns CDR1 SGHRS and CDR2 YFSETQ. CDR3 size: 15 residues.

This chain uses TRBV11-2 with TRBJ1-4; TRBD1 is a possible D gene (6 bases). CDR3 length: 17 amino acids. In germline, CDR1 is SGHAT, CDR2 FQNNGV. V was shortened by 3 bases and J by 11 bases, with 25 bases between the two germline ends. The CDR3: CASSFSIGQHATWKLFF. The CDR3 DNA reads TGTGCCAGCAGCTTCTCAATAGGACAGCATGCGACGTGGAAACTGTTTTTT.

This chain uses TRBV5-1 with TRBJ2-5; D may match TRBD1 or TRBD2 (6 bases each). This CDR3 has 16 amino acids. Trimming cost V 6 bases and J 1 base, with 19 bases left between them. The V gene's germline CDR1 is SGHRS and CDR2 YFSETQ. CDR3 coding DNA: TGCGCCAGCAACCCCGGGGGCAGTGGGATCCAAGAGACCCAGTACTTC. Protein: CASNPGGSGIQETQYF. Based on the CDR3 plus reference TRBV5-1 and TRBJ2-5, the full variable domain is KAGVTQTPRYLIKTRGQQVTLSCSPISGHRSVSWYQQTPGQGLQFLFEYFSETQRNKGNFPGRFSGRQFSNSRSEMNVSTLELGDSALYLCASNPGGSGIQETQYFGPGTRLLVL.

This chain links TRBV4-1 with TRBJ1-1; unclear D gene. The CDR3 is 13 residues long. In germline, CDR1 is MGHRA, CDR2 YSYEKL. V was shortened by 4 bases and J by 2 bases, with 8 bases between the two germline ends. CDR3 protein: CASSLVGNTEAFF. DNA for the CDR3: TGCGCCAGCAGCCTCGTCGGCAACACTGAAGCTTTCTTT.

J is TRBJ2-7 and V is TRBV18, with D uncertain. The CDR3 has 14 amino acids. In germline, CDR1 is KGHSH, CDR2 LQKENI. V was trimmed by 3 bases and J by 0 bases, leaving 9 bases between them. CDR3 residues: CASSPIVSSYEQYF. CDR3 bases: TGTGCCAGCTCACCCATAGTCTCCTCCTACGAGCAGTACTTC.

The genes are TRBV5-1 and TRBJ2-7; 7 bases line up with TRBD1. The CDR3 sequence is 14 residues long. The germline V gene encodes CDR1 SGHRS and CDR2 YFSETQ. V was pared by 0 bases and J by 5 bases, with 5 bases of the junction left unmatched. For the CDR3, the DNA is TGCGCCAGCAGCTTGGCCCAGACAGGGAACGAGCAGTACTTC. It encodes CASSLAQTGNEQYF.

This CDR3 reads CASSITVTQPQHF. As DNA, the CDR3 is TGTGCCAGCAGCATAACAGTCACGCAGCCCCAGCATTTT. V usage is TRBV5-5 and J usage is TRBJ1-5, with no clear D. Deletions cut 4 bases from V and 7 bases from J, with 12 bases between. This CDR3 spans 13 amino acids. CDR1 is SGHKS, CDR2 YYEKEE, per germline (reference sequence).

The chain has TRBV25-1 and TRBJ1-5; D remains ambiguous. V shed 2 bases and J shed 0 bases, with 14 bases lying between them. The CDR3 length is 17 residues. CDR1 is MGHDK and CDR2 is SYGVNS in the germline V gene. The CDR3 protein is CASSEHTPEDSNQPQHF. The CDR3 DNA is TGTGCCAGCAGTGAACACACCCCGGAGGATAGCAATCAGCCCCAGCATTTT.

The CDR3 here is CASRTNRVFSPLHF. Here the CDR3 DNA reads TGTGCCAGCAGGACGAACAGGGTCTTTTCACCCCTCCACTTT. The chain employs TRBV28 and TRBJ1-6; the D gene is possibly TRBD1 (6 bases). CDR1 and CDR2 (germline): MDHEN, SYDVKM. This CDR3 contains 14 residues. The ends were cut back, 6 bases at V and 9 bases at J, with 15 bases in the middle. The variable domain in full, completed from reference TRBV28 and TRBJ1-6, reads DVKVTQSSRYLVKRTGEKVFLECVQDMDHENMFWYRQDPGLGLRLIYFSYDVKMKEKGDIPEGYSVSREKKERFSLILESASTNQTSMYLCASRTNRVFSPLHFGNGTRLTVT.

The count of this clone is one. The chain uses TRBV29-1 and TRBJ1-3; D is undetermined. Germline CDR1 SQVTM, CDR2 ANQGSEA. The V end lost 4 bases, the J end lost 1 base, and 8 bases lay between the germline ends. The CDR3 has 13 residues. Written as DNA, the CDR3 is TGCAGCGTTGTGGCGGTGTCTGGAAACACCATATATTTT. This gives the protein CSVVAVSGNTIYF.

The genes are TRBV7-7 and TRBJ2-2, with TRBD1 matching 7 bases. Germline-derived CDR1 and CDR2 are SSHAT and FNYEAQ (reference sequence). The ends lost 5 bases at V and 3 bases at J; junction bases unmatched: 6. This CDR3 has 15 amino acids. In DNA form, the CDR3 reads TGTGCCAGCAGCCGAGGGACAGCTTACACCGGGGAGCTGTTTTTT. It translates to CASSRGTAYTGELFF.

This clone was observed a handful of times. The chain combines TRBV4-1 with TRBJ2-7; D remains unclear. The CDR3 runs to 14 residues. Germline V lookup: CDR1 MGHRA, CDR2 YSYEKL. The V end was cut by 2 bases, the J end by 5 bases, with 13 bases between. DNA of the CDR3: TGCGCCAGCAGCCAACTCCGGGCCATGGACGAGCAGTACTTC. Encoded protein: CASSQLRAMDEQYF.

V is TRBV3-1 (or the pseudogene TRBV3-2) and J is TRBJ2-1, with 12 bases lining up with TRBD2. This CDR3 is built from 16 residues. CDR1 and CDR2 from the germline V gene are LGHDT and YNNKEL (reference sequence). V lost 2 bases, J lost 2 bases, and 1 base stayed unmatched. CDR3 sequence (DNA): TGTGCCAGCAGCCAACGACTAGCGGGGGCCTACAATGAGCAGTTCTTC. It yields the protein CASSQRLAGAYNEQFF.

This clone was counted only a few times. The rearrangement joins TRBV10-1 to TRBJ2-1; tentatively, D is TRBD1 or TRBD2 (6 bases each). CDR1 is WNHNN and CDR2 is SYGVQD in the germline V gene (reference sequence). V was shortened by 4 bases and J by 8 bases, with 12 bases between the two germline ends. This CDR3 spans 13 amino acids. The CDR3: CASSGGARDEQFF. The CDR3, as DNA: TGCGCCAGCAGTGGGGGGGCCCGTGATGAGCAGTTCTTC.

The chain employs TRBV27 and TRBJ2-4; 8 nucleotides agree with TRBD2. The CDR3 extends over 15 amino acids. The germline V gene has CDR1 MNHEY and CDR2 SMNVEV (reference sequence). V gave up 1 base and J gave up 6 bases; unmatched junction bases: 5. The chain's CDR3 is CASSLWVGGANIQYF. The CDR3 coding sequence is TGTGCCAGCAGTTTATGGGTCGGGGGGGCAAACATTCAGTACTTC.

The chain joins TRBV4-3 to TRBJ2-1; 10 nucleotides align to TRBD2. Per the germline V gene, CDR1 is LGHNA and CDR2 is YSLEER. The CDR3 is 17 amino acids. Germline trimming cut 0 bases from V and 4 bases from J; bases unmatched to any gene: 6. For the CDR3, the DNA is TGCGCCAGCAGCCAAGATTCCGGGACTAGCGTTTACAATGAGCAGTTCTTC. It is translated as CASSQDSGTSVYNEQFF.

CDR3 sequence reads: CAWSGSTDTQYF. DNA of the CDR3: TGTGCCTGGAGTGGGTCCACAGATACGCAGTATTTT. The genes are TRBV30 and TRBJ2-3, with unresolved D. The length of the CDR3 is 12 residues. V lost 1 base, J lost 2 bases, and 4 bases lay in between. The germline CDR1 and CDR2 sequences are GTSNPN and SVGIG (reference sequence).

This sequence joins TRBV5-1 and TRBJ1-2, with TRBD1 as a possible D gene (6 bases). Germline CDR1 reads SGHRS; CDR2 reads YFSETQ. The V end was cut by 4 bases, the J end by 4 bases, with 11 bases between. This CDR3 comprises 13 residues. CDR3: CASSPRGTYGYTF. The CDR3 DNA is TGCGCCAGCAGCCCCAGGGGCACCTATGGCTACACCTTC.

The rearrangement uses TRBV3-1 (or the pseudogene TRBV3-2) and TRBJ1-2; D is ambiguous. CDR3 size: 15 residues. Germline V gives CDR1 LGHDT, CDR2 YNNKEL (reference sequence). The V end was cut by 3 bases, the J end by 2 bases, with 13 bases between. CDR3: CASSHNSGGNYGYTF. CDR3 nucleotide sequence: TGTGCCAGCAGCCATAATTCTGGCGGAAACTATGGCTACACCTTC.

The V call is TRBV12-3 or TRBV12-4, the J call TRBJ1-2, with D perhaps TRBD1 (6 bases). Trimming took 3 bases from V and 7 from J, leaving 9 bases between them. The CDR3 loop spans 12 amino acids. The CDR3 region is CASSFSGAGYTF. CDR3 in DNA: TGTGCCAGCAGTTTTTCGGGGGCTGGCTACACCTTC.

This rearrangement joins TRBV7-9 to TRBJ2-5, with unresolved D. The germline V gene has CDR1 SEHNR and CDR2 FQNEAQ (reference sequence). This CDR3 comprises 13 residues. The V end was cut by 1 base, the J end by 3 bases, with 6 bases between. The CDR3 DNA sequence: TGTGCCAGCAGCTTAGGGGTTAAAGAGACCCAGTACTTC. This sequence encodes CASSLGVKETQYF.

This clone was seen just once. This chain connects TRBV5-1 to TRBJ2-1, with D unclear. Germline V gene data show CDR1 as SGHRS and CDR2 as YFSETQ. The CDR3 totals 15 residues. V lost 3 bases to trimming and J lost 3 bases, with 13 bases between them. The CDR3 here is CASSSNSGNYNEQFF. The CDR3 DNA is TGCGCCAGCAGCTCGAACAGTGGTAACTACAATGAGCAGTTCTTC.

This chain connects TRBV5-4 to TRBJ1-1; a weak D match, TRBD1 (5 bases). The V and J ends lost 0 bases and 2 bases respectively, with 23 bases between them. The germline V gene has CDR1 SGHNT and CDR2 YYREEE (reference sequence). The CDR3 covers 19 residues. In nucleotides, the CDR3 is TGTGCCAGCAGCTTGGAGGTAGTGGCTTTCAACAGGATCAACACTGAAGCTTTCTTT. It codes for CASSLEVVAFNRINTEAFF.

The chain uses TRBV27 and TRBJ2-5; maybe TRBD1 (6 bases). The CDR3 is 13 residues long. Germline V gene data show CDR1 as MNHEY and CDR2 as SMNVEV (reference sequence). V shed 4 bases and J shed 4 bases, with 10 bases lying between them. The chain's CDR3 is CASSSGVIETQYF. CDR3 bases: TGTGCCAGCAGTTCAGGGGTGATAGAGACCCAGTACTTC.

The chain uses TRBV4-1 and TRBJ1-6; D is ambiguous. Germline values: CDR1 MGHRA, CDR2 YSYEKL. This CDR3 has 14 amino acids. The germline V and J ends were trimmed by 1 base and 7 bases, with 8 bases remaining between them. This CDR3 reads CASSQVPANSPLHF. The CDR3 DNA is TGCGCCAGCAGCCAAGTGCCGGCGAATTCACCCCTCCACTTT.